These T cell receptor beta chains were read from a single sample in a study of beta chain features in type 1 diabetes. Measured with immunoSEQ multiplex PCR; TCRdb has only the in-frame clones, and not every one. The sample carries around 130,000 clones, around 10% recorded once. The source material was central memory CD4+ T cells from blood. Receptors originate from a man younger than 40 with type 1 diabetes. Each CDR3 is given with its conserved first and last residue. The D gene is left open where the match is weak. Clone size appears in some rows only: once, few, many, or a class for an expanded clone.

v_gene,d_gene,abundance,j_gene,CDR3nt,CDR3aa
TRBV29-1,TRBD1,-,TRBJ2-7,TGCAGCGTTTTGAGGACAGGGGACTACGAGCAGTACTTC,CSVLRTGDYEQYF
TRBV2,TRBD1,few,TRBJ1-5,TGTGCCAGCAGTGAGTTCGGACAGGGGGTAGGCAATCAGCCCCAGCATTTT,CASSEFGQGVGNQPQHF
TRBV4-3,TRBD2,-,TRBJ2-3,TGCGCCAGCAGCTTTCAGTCCGGGGGGGCCGAAGATACGCAGTATTTT,CASSFQSGGAEDTQYF
TRBV6-1,-,-,TRBJ1-4,TGTGCCAGCAGTCTCGGGGGGACTAATGAAAAACTGTTTTTT,CASSLGGTNEKLFF
TRBV5-6,TRBD1,few,TRBJ1-2,TGTGCCAGCAGGAATGACAGGGTCGGTGGCTACACCTTC,CASRNDRVGGYTF
TRBV19,TRBD1,-,TRBJ1-6,TGTGCCAGTAGTCCAGACAGGGACTCACCCCTCCACTTT,CASSPDRDSPLHF
TRBV30,TRBD1,few,TRBJ1-6,TGTGCCTGGAGTGTACTACAGGGGGATTCACCCCTCCACTTT,CAWSVLQGDSPLHF
TRBV9,-,few,TRBJ1-6,TGTGCCAGCAGCGTACGCTCTACTAATTCACCCCTCCACTTT,CASSVRSTNSPLHF
TRBV2,-,-,TRBJ2-3,TGTGCCAGCAGTGTTTATAGCGGCGATACGCAGTATTTT,CASSVYSGDTQYF
TRBV5-1,-,few,TRBJ2-5,TGCGCCAGCAGCTCCCAGGGGACACGAGAAGAGACCCAGTACTTC,CASSSQGTREETQYF
TRBV19,TRBD1,few,TRBJ1-4,TGTGCCAGTAGTGGGACAGGGGTTCTGGAAGAAAAACTGTTTTTT,CASSGTGVLEEKLFF
TRBV5-1,TRBD1,-,TRBJ1-4,TGCGCCAGCAGCTTGCTAGAGGGACAGGAAAATGAAAAACTGTTTTTT,CASSLLEGQENEKLFF
TRBV6-5,TRBD1,few,TRBJ1-4,TGTGCCAGCAGGACAGGGTTTGCTAATGAAAAACTGTTTTTT,CASRTGFANEKLFF
TRBV30,-,-,TRBJ1-1,TGTGCCTGGTCGTCCGGCCAGGGGTGGAACACTGAAGCTTTCTTT,CAWSSGQGWNTEAFF
TRBV4-3,TRBD1,few,TRBJ2-5,TGCGCCAGCAGCCAAAGGGTGGGACAGGGGATCGGAGAGACCCAGTACTTC,CASSQRVGQGIGETQYF
TRBV29-1,-,-,TRBJ2-5,TGCAGCGTCCGCGGGACAGATCAAGAGACCCAGTACTTC,CSVRGTDQETQYF
TRBV7-8,-,few,TRBJ1-5,TGTGCCAGCAGCTTAGCGTCCACGGGTTATAGCAATCAGCCCCAGCATTTT,CASSLASTGYSNQPQHF
TRBV11-3,-,-,TRBJ2-5,TGTGCCAGCAGCTTAGGTACTCCAGCGCAAGAGACCCAGTACTTC,CASSLGTPAQETQYF
TRBV18,TRBD1,-,TRBJ1-1,TGTGCCAGCTCAGGAGGTTCGGGACAGCCGAACACTGAAGCTTTCTTT,CASSGGSGQPNTEAFF
TRBV27,-,-,TRBJ1-6,TGTGCCAGCAGTTTACGGGGTGCGGATAATTCACCCCTCCACTTT,CASSLRGADNSPLHF
TRBV28,TRBD1,-,TRBJ1-6,TGTGCCAGCAGCCCGGGACAGACCTTCGGAACCCTCCACTTT,CASSPGQTFGTLHF
TRBV2,-,-,TRBJ2-2,TGTGCCAGCAGCTACACCGGGGAGCTGTTTTTT,CASSYTGELFF
TRBV18,-,-,TRBJ1-2,TGTGCCAGCTCACCGGGAGAACATGGCTACACCTTC,CASSPGEHGYTF
TRBV13,TRBD2,few,TRBJ2-3,TGTGCCAGCAGCCCCGAGGGGGCGGGGGGGCGAGGTACGCAGTATTTT,CASSPEGAGGRGTQYF
TRBV7-2,-,-,TRBJ2-2,TGTGCCAGCAGCTTCGGAGGTGGCACCGGGGAGCTGTTTTTT,CASSFGGGTGELFF
TRBV19,TRBD1,-,TRBJ1-5,TGTGCCAGTAGTATGAGGGGGCTTGGGCATCAGCCCCAGCATTTT,CASSMRGLGHQPQHF
TRBV7-2,-,-,TRBJ1-5,TGTGCCAGCAGCAATCTGGCTTCTAGCAATCAGCCCCAGCATTTT,CASSNLASSNQPQHF
TRBV7-9,-,-,TRBJ2-3,TGTGCCAGCAGCTCGTCAGGGTCAGATACGCAGTATTTT,CASSSSGSDTQYF